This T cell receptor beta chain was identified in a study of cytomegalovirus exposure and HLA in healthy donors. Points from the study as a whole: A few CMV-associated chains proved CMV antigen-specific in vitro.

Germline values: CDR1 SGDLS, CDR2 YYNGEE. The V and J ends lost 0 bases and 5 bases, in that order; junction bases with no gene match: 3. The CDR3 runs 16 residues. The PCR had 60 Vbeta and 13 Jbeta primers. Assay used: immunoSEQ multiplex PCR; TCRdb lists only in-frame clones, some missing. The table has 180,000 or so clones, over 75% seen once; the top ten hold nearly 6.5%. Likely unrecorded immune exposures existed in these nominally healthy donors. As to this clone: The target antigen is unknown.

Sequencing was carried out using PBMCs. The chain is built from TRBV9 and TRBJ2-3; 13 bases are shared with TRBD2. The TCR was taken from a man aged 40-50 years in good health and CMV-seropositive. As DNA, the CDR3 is TGTGCCAGCAGCGTAGGGACTAGCGGGAGTGGAGATACGCAGTATTTT. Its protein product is CASSVGTSGSGDTQYF.